Sequencing of this T cell receptor (beta chain) was carried out in a study of early T cells in non-severe SARS-CoV-2 infection. This clonotype was recorded many times. MiXCR was run by TCRdb on the 5' RACE reads, yielding one entry per CDR3 protein. The sample lists roughly 99,000 distinct CDR3 sequences, 9.5% to 15% seen once, with roughly 4.5% in the top ten. CDR1 is SQVTM and CDR2 is ANQGSEA in the germline V gene. The CDR3 extends over 12 amino acids. V gave up 3 bases and J gave up 4 bases; unmatched junction bases: 1. This chain links TRBV29-1 with TRBJ1-1, with 8 bases identical to TRBD1. Sequencing was performed on whole blood, taken at baseline. The source of this sequence is an adult who was a healthcare worker with PCR-confirmed SARS-CoV-2 infection or an uninfected control (not recorded which). Written as DNA, the CDR3 is TGCAGCGTTGAGCAGGGGGCCACTGAAGCTTTCTTT. Encoded protein: CSVEQGATEAFF.